These T cell receptor beta chains were read from a single sample in a study of beta chain features in type 1 diabetes. The protocol was immunoSEQ multiplex PCR, while the TCRdb copy is restricted to in-frame clones and leaves out a portion. This sample yields 15,000 to 20,000 clones, of which 50% are seen a single time; roughly 0.4% belongs to the top ten. The sequencing sample was made of stem cell memory CD4+ T cells from blood. The receptors originated from a man in his late teens or twenties in good health. The conserved cysteine and the conserved F or W are not part of the CDR3 here.

J gene	V gene	CDR3 protein
TRBJ2-1	TRBV11-3	ASSFQYSYNEQF
TRBJ2-1	TRBV19	ASRAVSSYNEQF
TRBJ1-2	TRBV7-9	ASSLDGTGRGYT
TRBJ2-7	TRBV7-2	ASSLAHSYEQY
TRBJ2-6	TRBV18	ASSPLTGDSNVLT
TRBJ2-7	TRBV6-1	AGTPGTSGDYEQY
TRBJ1-1	TRBV27	ASSSRSLNTEAF
TRBJ2-7	TRBV11-1	ASSLDSSYEQY
TRBJ2-4	TRBV10-3	AISESSYIQY
TRBJ2-2	TRBV4-2	ASSQEAGLASWAGELF
TRBJ1-2	TRBV14	ASSQDWQGGYGYT
TRBJ2-1	TRBV5-4	ASSLSSGGFFGYNEQF
TRBJ2-7	TRBV28	ASHDRTLWQQY
TRBJ2-7	TRBV5-1	ASSLMAGYLYEQY
TRBJ2-7	TRBV7-2	ASSWGQVSYEQY